This entry is about one TCR beta chain. The CDR3 runs to 15 residues. The data originate from a study of Ad26.COV2.S vaccination and SARS-CoV-2 variants. The method was immunoSEQ multiplex PCR; TCRdb's version includes in-frame clones alone and lacks a portion of them. The sample yields a few hundred thousand clones, roughly 87% seen once. Treatment specified: approximately 18 received Ad26.COV2.S at low or high dose, single or two shots; five or six received placebo; per-sample allocation not given. Specimens were obtained on day 63 following the first vaccine or placebo injection. Sequencing used peripheral blood, obtained in a trial of Ad26.COV2.S vaccine versus placebo. This sequence was found in a person between 18 and 65 years old who received the Ad26.COV2.S COVID-19 vaccine or a placebo. V and J are TRBV21-1 and TRBJ1-2; the table names TRBD1, a call not compared with the DNA. TRBV21-1 is labeled a pseudogene. The CDR3 reads CASSKARGHDYGYTF. In nucleotides, the CDR3 is TGTGCCAGCAGCAAAGCGAGGGGGCACGACTATGGCTACACCTTC.